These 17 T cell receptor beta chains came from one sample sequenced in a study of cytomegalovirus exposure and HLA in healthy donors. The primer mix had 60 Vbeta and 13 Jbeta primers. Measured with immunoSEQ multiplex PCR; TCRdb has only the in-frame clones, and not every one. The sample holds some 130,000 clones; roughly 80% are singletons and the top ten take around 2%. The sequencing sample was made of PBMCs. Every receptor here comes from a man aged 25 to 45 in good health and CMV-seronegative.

CDR3 nucleotide sequence: TGTGCCAGCAGCGGATCTAGCGGTTACAATGAGCAGTTCTTC. This gives the protein CASSGSSGYNEQFF. The chain couples TRBV9 to TRBJ2-1; 7 bases align to TRBD2. Germline CDR1 is SGDLS and CDR2 is YYNGEE. V shed 3 bases and J 4 bases; nucleotides not matched to a gene: 4. The CDR3 runs to 14 residues.

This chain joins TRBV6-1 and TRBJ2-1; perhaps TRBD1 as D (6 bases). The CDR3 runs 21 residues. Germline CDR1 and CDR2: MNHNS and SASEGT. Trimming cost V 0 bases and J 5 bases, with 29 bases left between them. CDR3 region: CASSEATTSRQAVSLDNEQFF. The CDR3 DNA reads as TGTGCCAGCAGTGAAGCGACAACCTCAAGACAGGCGGTGAGCTTAGACAATGAGCAGTTCTTC.

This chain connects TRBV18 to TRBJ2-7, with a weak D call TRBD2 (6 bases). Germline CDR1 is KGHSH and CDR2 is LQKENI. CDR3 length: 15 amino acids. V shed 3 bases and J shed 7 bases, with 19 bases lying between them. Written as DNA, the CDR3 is TGTGCCAGCTCACCGGGGATTAGCGGAGTTCATGAGCAGTACTTC. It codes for CASSPGISGVHEQYF.

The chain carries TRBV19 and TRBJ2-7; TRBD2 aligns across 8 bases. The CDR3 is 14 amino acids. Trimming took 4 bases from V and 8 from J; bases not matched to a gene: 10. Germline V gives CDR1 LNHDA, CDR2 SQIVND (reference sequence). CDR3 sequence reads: CASSKTGGDIKQYF. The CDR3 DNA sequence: TGTGCCAGTAGTAAGACGGGAGGGGACATTAAGCAGTACTTC.

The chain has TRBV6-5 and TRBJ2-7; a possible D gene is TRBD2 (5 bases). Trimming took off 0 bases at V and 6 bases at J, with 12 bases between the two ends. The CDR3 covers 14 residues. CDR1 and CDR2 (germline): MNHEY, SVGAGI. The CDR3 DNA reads TGTGCCAGCAGTTACTCTCGGGATGATTTCGAGCAGTACTTC. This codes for CASSYSRDDFEQYF.

This chain's CDR3 is CASRHDGSSYNEQFF. CDR3 DNA: TGCGCCAGCCGTCACGACGGGAGCTCCTACAATGAGCAGTTCTTC. The chain has TRBV5-1 and TRBJ2-1; TRBD2 might be the D (6 bases). The V end lost 7 bases, the J end lost 0 bases, and 14 bases lay between the germline ends. Germline loops: CDR1 SGHRS, CDR2 YFSETQ. The CDR3 is 15 amino acids.

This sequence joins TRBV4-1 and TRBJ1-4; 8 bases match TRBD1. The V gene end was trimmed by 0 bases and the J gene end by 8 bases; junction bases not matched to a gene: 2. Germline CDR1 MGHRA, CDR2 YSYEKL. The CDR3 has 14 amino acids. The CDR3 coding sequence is TGCGCCAGCAGCCAAGAGTACAGGGGGGAAAAACTGTTTTTT. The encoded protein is CASSQEYRGEKLFF.

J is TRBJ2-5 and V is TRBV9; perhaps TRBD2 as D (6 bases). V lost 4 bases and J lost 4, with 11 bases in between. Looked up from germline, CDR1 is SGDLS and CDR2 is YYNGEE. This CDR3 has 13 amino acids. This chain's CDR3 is CASSRRGLETQYF. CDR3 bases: TGTGCCAGCAGCCGGAGGGGACTAGAGACCCAGTACTTC.

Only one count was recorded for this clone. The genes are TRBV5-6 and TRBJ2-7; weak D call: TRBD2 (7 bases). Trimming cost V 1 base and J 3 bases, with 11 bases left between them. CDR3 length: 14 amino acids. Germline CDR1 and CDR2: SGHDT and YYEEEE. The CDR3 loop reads CASSLRGGHYEQYF. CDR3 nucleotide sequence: TGTGCCAGCAGCTTGAGGGGGGGCCACTACGAGCAGTACTTC. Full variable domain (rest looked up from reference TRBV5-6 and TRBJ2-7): DAGVTQSPTHLIKTRGQQVTLRCSPKSGHDTVSWYQQALGQGPQFIFQYYEEEERQRGNFPDRFSGHQFPNYSSELNVNALLLGDSALYLCASSLRGGHYEQYFGPGTRLTVT.

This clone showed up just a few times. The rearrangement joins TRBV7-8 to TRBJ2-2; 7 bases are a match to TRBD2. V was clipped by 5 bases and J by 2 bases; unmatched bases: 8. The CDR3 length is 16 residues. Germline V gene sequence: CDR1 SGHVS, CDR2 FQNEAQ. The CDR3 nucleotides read TGTGCCAGCAGCCCACCACTAGCGACAAACACCGGGGAGCTGTTTTTT. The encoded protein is CASSPPLATNTGELFF.

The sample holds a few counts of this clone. CDR3 nucleotide sequence: TGTGCCAGCAGCCACGGGACAGGGCGCGAGCAGTACTTC. Its translation: CASSHGTGREQYF. This chain links TRBV4-2 with TRBJ2-7, with 9 bases fitting TRBD1. CDR1 is LGHNA and CDR2 is YNFKEQ in the germline V gene. V shed 3 bases and J 6 bases; nucleotides not matched to a gene: 3. The CDR3 contains 13 residues.

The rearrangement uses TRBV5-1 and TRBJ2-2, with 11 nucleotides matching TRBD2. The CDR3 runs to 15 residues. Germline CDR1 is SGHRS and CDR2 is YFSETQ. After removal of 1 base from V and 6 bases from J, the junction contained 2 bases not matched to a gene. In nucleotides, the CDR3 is TGCGCCAGCAGCTTGCCTAGCGGGAGGTCCGGGGAGCTGTTTTTT. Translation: CASSLPSGRSGELFF.

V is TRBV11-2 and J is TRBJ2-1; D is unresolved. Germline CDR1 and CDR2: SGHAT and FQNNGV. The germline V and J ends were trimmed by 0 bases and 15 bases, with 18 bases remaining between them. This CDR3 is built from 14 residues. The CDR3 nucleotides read TGTGCCAGCAGCTTAGACCCCCCCCACTTAAACCCGTTCTTC. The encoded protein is CASSLDPPHLNPFF.

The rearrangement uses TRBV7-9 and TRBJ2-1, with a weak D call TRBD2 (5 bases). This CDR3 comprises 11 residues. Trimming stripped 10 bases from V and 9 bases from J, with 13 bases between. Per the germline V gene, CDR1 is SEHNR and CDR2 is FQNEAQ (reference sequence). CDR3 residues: CAIWKEVEQFF. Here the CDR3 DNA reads TGTGCCATCTGGAAGGAGGTTGAGCAGTTCTTC.

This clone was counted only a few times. CDR3 coding DNA: TGTGCCAGCAGTTCTCCGGGACTAGGGACTGAGCAGTTCTTC. It codes for CASSSPGLGTEQFF. The chain links TRBV6-6 to TRBJ2-1, with 8 bases aligning to TRBD2. CDR3 length: 14 amino acids. Germline values: CDR1 MNHNY, CDR2 SVGAGI (reference sequence). Trimming removed 4 bases from V and 9 bases from J; junction bases left unmatched: 8.

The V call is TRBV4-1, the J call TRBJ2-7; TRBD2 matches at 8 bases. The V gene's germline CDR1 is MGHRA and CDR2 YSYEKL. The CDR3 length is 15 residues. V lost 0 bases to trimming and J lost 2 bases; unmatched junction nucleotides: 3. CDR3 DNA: TGCGCCAGCAGCCAAGACCCGGGACTAGCCTACGAGCAGTACTTC. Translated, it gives CASSQDPGLAYEQYF.

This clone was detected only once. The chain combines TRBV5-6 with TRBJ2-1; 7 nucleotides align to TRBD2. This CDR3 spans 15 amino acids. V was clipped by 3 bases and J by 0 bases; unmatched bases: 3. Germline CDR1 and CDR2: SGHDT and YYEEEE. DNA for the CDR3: TGTGCCAGCAGCTGGGGACTAACCTCCTACAATGAGCAGTTCTTC. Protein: CASSWGLTSYNEQFF.